Listed below are T cell receptor beta chains from one sample, sequenced in a study of human T cells and chemical hapten exposure. TCRdb fed the RACE reads into MiXCR, producing one record per CDR3 protein. The sample shows approximately 59,000 distinct CDR3 sequences, under 7.5% of them seen only once. The sequenced material came from whole blood. Every receptor here comes from a female donor in good health. Some clones in this sample may be carry-over from other donors' samples. Both conserved end residues are part of each CDR3. Fields, in order: V gene, clone size, D gene, J gene, CDR3 protein, CDR3 DNA. A D gene is named only where the DNA matches it firmly. Expanded clones get a size class; other rows say once, few or many, or leave the size out.

>TRBV7-2|-|-|TRBJ2-1
CASSLPFNEQFF
TGTGCCAGCAGCTTACCTTTCAATGAGCAGTTCTTC
>TRBV19|once|TRBD2|TRBJ2-2
CASSVRLAGVPGELFF
TGTGCCAGTAGTGTAAGACTAGCGGGAGTCCCCGGGGAGCTGTTTTTT
>TRBV6-5|many|TRBD2|TRBJ2-5
CASSYSGETQYF
TGTGCCAGCAGTTATAGCGGGGAGACCCAGTACTTC
>TRBV11-2|many|TRBD1|TRBJ1-5
CASSWGQGNGQPQHF
TGTGCCAGCAGCTGGGGACAGGGAAATGGTCAGCCCCAGCATTTT
>TRBV6-2/TRBV6-3|many|-|TRBJ2-3
CASSYGTITDTQYF
TGTGCCAGCAGTTACGGGACCATCACAGATACGCAGTATTTT
>TRBV28|many|-|TRBJ2-6
CASSLPQGTGANVLTF
TGTGCCAGCAGTTTACCACAGGGCACTGGGGCCAACGTCCTGACTTTC
>TRBV12-3/TRBV12-4|many|TRBD2|TRBJ2-7
CASSLTSGTSYEQYF
TGTGCCAGCAGTTTAACTAGCGGGACCTCCTACGAGCAGTACTTC
>TRBV25-1|few|-|TRBJ2-1
CASSGMGSYNEQFF
TGTGCCAGCAGTGGGATGGGATCCTACAATGAGCAGTTCTTC
>TRBV12-3/TRBV12-4|many|-|TRBJ1-1
CASSTGFTEAFF
TGTGCCAGCAGTACAGGGTTCACTGAAGCTTTCTTT
>TRBV10-3|-|TRBD1|TRBJ2-7
CAISTGTGYEQYF
TGTGCCATCAGTACCGGGACAGGGTACGAGCAGTACTTC
>TRBV27|few|TRBD1|TRBJ1-1
CASSQTGTGENTEAFF
TGTGCCAGCAGCCAAACCGGGACAGGCGAGAACACTGAAGCTTTCTTT
>TRBV2|many|-|TRBJ1-5
CASSVPGQPQHF
TGTGCCAGCAGTGTTCCGGGTCAGCCCCAGCATTTT
>TRBV6-1|-|-|TRBJ1-1
CASSELSSALGSEAFF
TGTGCCAGCAGTGAATTGTCGTCTGCTTTAGGCTCTGAAGCTTTCTTT
>TRBV29-1|many|-|TRBJ2-1
CSSLGRGGEQFF
TGCAGCTCCCTGGGCAGGGGGGGTGAGCAGTTCTTC
>TRBV29-1|many|-|TRBJ1-2
CSVVPQTDESSGYTF
TGCAGCGTTGTCCCCCAGACAGATGAATCCTCTGGCTACACCTTC
>TRBV7-9|many|TRBD1|TRBJ2-1
CASSSLPGQGESNEQFF
TGTGCCAGCAGCAGCCTTCCGGGACAGGGGGAAAGCAATGAGCAGTTCTTC
>TRBV6-1|many|-|TRBJ2-5
CASRDYRETQYF
TGTGCCAGCAGGGACTACCGGGAGACCCAGTACTTC
>TRBV28|many|-|TRBJ2-6
CASSLSSPGANVLTF
TGTGCCAGCAGTTTATCAAGTCCTGGGGCCAACGTCCTGACTTTC
>TRBV11-2|many|-|TRBJ2-3
CASSHGGGDTQYF
TGTGCCAGCAGCCATGGAGGGGGAGATACGCAGTATTTT
>TRBV6-1|few|-|TRBJ2-1
CAGGNEQFF
TGTGCCGGGGGGAATGAGCAGTTCTTC
>TRBV30|few|-|TRBJ2-7
CAWSSGARSSYEQYF
TGTGCCTGGAGTTCGGGAGCTAGGAGCTCCTACGAGCAGTACTTC
>TRBV2|many|-|TRBJ1-6
CASRGTQNSPLHF
TGTGCCAGCAGGGGGACACAGAATTCACCCCTCCACTTT
>TRBV4-2|few|-|TRBJ1-3
CASSQDSSETGNTIYF
TGTGCCAGCAGCCAAGATTCCAGTGAAACTGGAAACACCATATATTTT
>TRBV5-1|few|-|TRBJ2-6
CASSSYPQGSGVIGANVLTF
TGCGCCAGCAGCTCCTACCCACAGGGAAGTGGAGTGATCGGGGCCAACGTCCTGACTTTC
>TRBV30|few|TRBD1|TRBJ2-7
CAWTFTGESYEQYF
TGTGCCTGGACCTTTACAGGGGAATCCTACGAGCAGTACTTC
>TRBV5-5|-|TRBD1|TRBJ1-5
CASSSEGANQPQHF
TGTGCCAGCAGCTCGGAGGGGGCCAATCAGCCCCAGCATTTT
>TRBV11-3|-|-|TRBJ1-1
CASSSLGAPRPNTEAFF
TGTGCCAGCAGCTCCCTGGGGGCCCCCCGACCTAACACTGAAGCTTTCTTT
>TRBV7-9|few|TRBD2|TRBJ2-1
CASSLHRLAGPSSYNEQFF
TGTGCCAGCAGCTTACACCGACTAGCGGGCCCCAGCTCCTACAATGAGCAGTTCTTC
>TRBV11-2|many|-|TRBJ2-7
CASSLRPGFHEQYF
TGTGCCAGCAGCCTGAGACCAGGGTTCCACGAGCAGTACTTC
>TRBV29-1|many|-|TRBJ2-1
CSVSGITNNEQFF
TGCAGCGTATCCGGGATCACGAACAATGAGCAGTTCTTC
>TRBV28|many|-|TRBJ1-1
CASTEDSWTLAAFF
TGTGCCAGCACCGAGGACAGTTGGACCTTGGCAGCTTTCTTT
>TRBV7-3|many|-|TRBJ1-1
CASSPGRGQSATEAFF
TGTGCCAGCAGCCCGGGGCGCGGACAGTCGGCCACTGAAGCTTTCTTT
>TRBV4-1|-|TRBD2|TRBJ2-1
CASSQGLGAGGRYNEQFF
TGCGCCAGCAGCCAAGGCCTCGGCGCGGGAGGGCGGTACAATGAGCAGTTCTTC
>TRBV28|-|TRBD1|TRBJ2-4
CAIAVPRDRANIQYF
TGTGCCATCGCCGTACCCCGGGACAGGGCTAACATTCAGTACTTC
>TRBV7-9|many|-|TRBJ1-1
CASSLTERAEAFF
TGTGCCAGCAGCTTAACGGAACGGGCTGAAGCTTTCTTT
>TRBV10-3|few|-|TRBJ2-7
CAISDPRTKDEQYF
TGTGCCATCAGTGACCCTAGAACGAAGGACGAGCAGTACTTC
>TRBV7-3|many|TRBD1|TRBJ2-7
CASSENDRDREKDEQYF
TGTGCCAGCAGCGAGAATGACAGGGACAGGGAAAAAGACGAGCAGTACTTC
>TRBV6-5|many|TRBD1|TRBJ1-6
CASSQNRGNNSPLHF
TGTGCCAGCAGTCAAAACAGGGGTAATAATTCACCCCTCCACTTT
>TRBV28|many|-|TRBJ1-3
CASSLWGVSGNTIYF
TGTGCCAGCAGTTTATGGGGGGTCTCTGGAAACACCATATATTTT
>TRBV9|many|-|TRBJ2-5
CASPKGDPRDQETQYF
TGTGCCAGCCCCAAGGGGGACCCCCGGGACCAAGAGACCCAGTACTTC
>TRBV9|few|TRBD2|TRBJ2-1
CASSATREGRSINEQFF
TGTGCCAGCAGCGCAACCCGGGAGGGCCGTTCTATAAATGAGCAGTTCTTC
>TRBV12-3/TRBV12-4|many|-|TRBJ1-4
CASSLPGAVANEKLFF
TGTGCCAGCAGTTTGCCAGGGGCGGTGGCTAATGAAAAACTGTTTTTT
>TRBV2|few|-|TRBJ2-3
CASSAPGISTDTQYF
TGTGCCAGCAGTGCCCCCGGGATTAGCACAGATACGCAGTATTTT
>TRBV7-2|-|-|TRBJ2-3
CASGISTDTQYF
TGTGCCAGCGGGATCAGCACAGATACGCAGTATTTT
>TRBV14|-|TRBD1|TRBJ1-1
CASNHRGLTEAFF
TGTGCCAGTAATCACAGGGGGCTTACTGAAGCTTTCTTT
>TRBV7-9|few|-|TRBJ2-7
CASSSEFEQYF
TGTGCCAGCAGCTCGGAGTTCGAGCAGTACTTC
>TRBV27|many|TRBD1|TRBJ2-1
CASRSQGADYNEQFF
TGTGCCAGCCGTTCACAGGGGGCTGACTACAATGAGCAGTTCTTC
>TRBV29-1|many|-|TRBJ2-5
CSVELDRKTQYF
TGCAGCGTTGAACTAGATAGGAAGACCCAGTACTTC
>TRBV7-9|many|-|TRBJ2-1
CASSLRPRVSDEQFF
TGTGCCAGCAGCTTAAGACCACGGGTTTCCGATGAGCAGTTCTTC
>TRBV30|many|-|TRBJ1-2
CAWSLGAWYGYTF
TGTGCCTGGAGTTTGGGGGCCTGGTATGGCTACACCTTC
>TRBV2|many|-|TRBJ2-2
CASSRRGGTGELFF
TGTGCCAGCAGTCGCCGTGGTGGCACCGGGGAGCTGTTTTTT
>TRBV2|many|-|TRBJ1-1
CASSEVENTEAFF
TGTGCCAGCAGTGAGGTCGAGAACACTGAAGCTTTCTTT
>TRBV10-1|many|-|TRBJ2-3
CASSGSDLDTQYF
TGCGCCAGCAGTGGTTCGGATCTAGATACGCAGTATTTT
>TRBV9|-|-|TRBJ2-5
CASSVAPGAGETQYF
TGTGCCAGCAGCGTAGCTCCGGGGGCTGGGGAGACCCAGTACTTC
>TRBV20-1|many|-|TRBJ2-5
CSAYKGNPAQYF
TGCAGTGCTTATAAGGGGAACCCGGCCCAGTACTTC
>TRBV6-5|many|-|TRBJ1-3
CASRTEYSGNTIYF
TGTGCCAGCAGGACAGAGTACTCTGGAAACACCATATATTTT
>TRBV15|-|-|TRBJ2-3
CATSFRSYAGRDTQYF
TGTGCCACCAGCTTCCGCTCCTACGCAGGGCGAGATACGCAGTATTTT
>TRBV4-2|many|TRBD1|TRBJ1-4
CASSQDRGREKLFF
TGTGCCAGCAGCCAAGACAGGGGGCGTGAAAAACTGTTTTTT
>TRBV6-5|-|-|TRBJ2-3
CASSGGLGAQYF
TGTGCCAGCAGTGGCGGGCTAGGTGCGCAGTATTTT
>TRBV20-1|many|-|TRBJ2-7
CSAHRDFTYEQYF
TGCAGTGCTCACCGGGACTTCACCTACGAGCAGTACTTC